These 3 T cell receptor beta chains came from one sample sequenced in a study of CD8 T cells in Susac syndrome. Random-hexamer reverse transcription was applied to about 0.45 to 1 ug RNA. MiXCR, run by TCRdb on the immunoSEQ multiplex PCR reads, gives a single entry per CDR3 protein. Seen here are about 210,000 distinct CDR3 sequences, roughly 92% observed once, and the top ten hold roughly 0.096%. Source material: CD4+ T cells from PBMCs. Receptors were obtained from a human donor in good health.

This clonotype was counted only a few times. V is TRBV6-5 and J is TRBJ2-5, with 7 bases aligning to TRBD2. V lost 4 bases and J lost 2; bases outside the gene matches: 1. The CDR3 sequence is 13 residues long. Germline CDR1 and CDR2: MNHEY and SVGAGI. The CDR3 loop is CASSWGGQETQYF. CDR3 DNA: TGTGCCAGCAGTTGGGGGGGGCAAGAGACCCAGTACTTC.

The sample holds one count of this clonotype. The chain recombines TRBV29-1 with TRBJ2-7, with 9 nucleotides matching TRBD1. CDR3 size: 14 residues. V trimming: 7 bases; J trimming: 0 bases; junction bases outside the gene matches: 7. Per the germline V gene, CDR1 is SQVTM and CDR2 is ANQGSEA. CDR3 sequence reads: CSARTGVDSYEQYF. DNA of the CDR3: TGCAGCGCCAGGACAGGGGTAGACTCCTACGAGCAGTACTTC.

The sample holds one count of this clonotype. The V call is TRBV6-5, the J call TRBJ2-5; tentatively, D is TRBD1 or TRBD2 (6 bases each). Germline CDR1 MNHEY, CDR2 SVGAGI. The CDR3 covers 15 residues. V lost 5 bases, J lost 5 bases, and 18 bases lay in between. DNA of the CDR3: TGTGCCAGCAGTACTACGAGGGGGGCCGGGGAGACCCAGTACTTC. This gives the protein CASSTTRGAGETQYF.